The TCR beta chain described here comes from a study of blood T cell repertoires in COVID-19. Study background: Acute and convalescent COVID-19 specimens originated in the United States, Italy and Spain. Nucleic acid was either cDNA or gDNA, and it came from T cells, B-cell-depleted T cells, or PBMCs.

The germline CDR1 and CDR2 sequences are SGHAT and FQNNGV. There are 17 residues in the CDR3. V shed 1 base and J 7 bases; nucleotides not matched to a gene: 11. Per the authors' pipeline: Estimation of nucleated cell counts was performed using reference gene primer amplification. Generated by immunoSEQ multiplex PCR, the TCRdb table keeps only in-frame clones and is missing some. Clonal size and the V and J genes are those of that table, whereas D and trimming came from the DNA. The repertoire consists of under 300,000 clones, with about 88% occurring once and the leading ten covering less than 4.5%. The count of this clone is one.

This clonotype was sampled from a man between 18 and 29 years old with active or convalescent COVID-19. This sequence joins TRBV11-2 and TRBJ2-1; TRBD2 matches 9 bases. Source material: peripheral blood. The CDR3 DNA is TGTGCCAGCAGCTTAGGGAGTCTAGCGGGGCGTTGGAATGAGCAGTTCTTC. Its translation is CASSLGSLAGRWNEQFF.